This T cell receptor (beta chain) was sequenced during a study of post-analysis software for immune sequencing data. About the research overall: Disease courses included relapsing-remitting, secondary progressive and progressive-relapsing multiple sclerosis.

The study's findings and limits: Those with multiple sclerosis, the patient group, showed significantly lower normalized Chao1 diversity than controls.

Incorporated into the TCR beta cDNA libraries were unique molecular identifiers, which served to reduce PCR and sequencing biases. TCRdb re-derived calls from the PCR reads in MiXCR, one entry per CDR3 protein. In the table there are about 760,000 distinct CDR3 sequences, about 27% of which are singletons. This clonotype was detected a few times. Its specificity is unknown. This TCR came from a girl between 5 and 17 years old with multiple sclerosis. The sample was blood.

The CDR3 sequence is CSARGSEGRRFANEKLFF. In DNA form, the CDR3 reads TGCAGTGCTAGAGGCTCAGAGGGTAGAAGGTTTGCTAATGAAAAACTGTTTTTT. The rearrangement uses TRBV20-1 and TRBJ1-4; no clear D gene. The CDR3 spans 18 residues. V was trimmed by 1 base and J by 3 bases, leaving 21 bases between them. Germline values: CDR1 DFQATT, CDR2 SNEGSKA (reference sequence).